The 10 T cell receptor beta chains listed next were all sequenced from one sample in a study of T cells in Graves' hyperthyroidism and ophthalmopathy. RNA transcripts yielded amplified TCR beta CDR3 regions. HTBI primers drove first-round RT-PCR of the TCR CDR3. Each CDR3 protein is one row after TCRdb ran MiXCR on the multiplex PCR reads. The repertoire holds 250,000 to 300,000 distinct CDR3 sequences, with around 15% as singletons. Sequenced material: blood. Source of these receptors: a woman aged 40 to 50 with Graves' hyperthyroidism.

This clonotype has a handful of counts. The rearrangement uses TRBV20-1 and TRBJ1-2, with D perhaps matching TRBD1 (6 bases). CDR1 and CDR2 from the germline V gene are DFQATT and SNEGSKA (reference sequence). Between the trimmed V and J ends, which lost 0 bases and 5 bases, there was a span of 19 bases. This CDR3 has 16 amino acids. CDR3 nucleotide sequence: TGCAGTGCTAGAGACACCTCCCCGGGGGCGGGATATGGCTACACCTTC. This gives the protein CSARDTSPGAGYGYTF.

This clonotype was counted at least ten times. The chain uses TRBV2 and TRBJ1-5; 8 nucleotides align to TRBD1. The CDR3 is 13 residues long. V shed 6 bases, J shed 12 bases, and the junction held 10 bases outside the gene matches. The germline V gene encodes CDR1 SNHLY and CDR2 FYNNEI. Written as DNA, the CDR3 is TGTGCCAGCAGCGGCGGACAGGGAGGGGACCAGCATTTT. It is translated as CASSGGQGGDQHF. Full variable domain (outside the CDR3, taken from reference TRBV2 and TRBJ1-5): EPEVTQTPSHQVTQMGQEVILRCVPISNHLYFYWYRQILGQKVEFLVSFYNNEISEKSEIFDDQFSVERPDGSNFTLKIRSTKLEDSAMYFCASSGGQGGDQHFGDGTRLSIL.

This clonotype was observed at least ten times. This chain uses TRBV24-1 with TRBJ2-1; TRBD2 matches at 11 bases. The CDR3 is made up of 16 amino acids. Losses at the gene ends were 3 bases for V and 8 bases for J; bases not matched to a gene: 8. Germline CDR1 and CDR2: KGHDR and SFDVKD. The DNA of the CDR3 is TGTGCCACCAGTGATCCGGGACTAGCGGAGGTCGATGAGCAGTTCTTC. It is translated as CATSDPGLAEVDEQFF.

This clonotype has ten or more counts. The chain is built from TRBV20-1 and TRBJ2-5, with 7 bases identical to TRBD2. The V gene end was trimmed by 1 base and the J gene end by 2 bases; junction bases not matched to a gene: 4. The CDR3 has 14 amino acids. Germline assignment: CDR1 DFQATT and CDR2 SNEGSKA (reference sequence). The CDR3 sequence is CSARGAGAQETQYF. The CDR3 nucleotides read TGCAGTGCTAGAGGGGCGGGAGCTCAAGAGACCCAGTACTTC.

There are a few counts of this clonotype. The junction departs from the called germline gene at one end, perhaps through a read error. V gene TRBV27 combines with J gene TRBJ2-2, with 11 bases lining up with TRBD2. This CDR3 is 16 amino acids long. CDR1 is MNHEY and CDR2 is SMNVEV in the germline V gene (reference sequence). The CDR3 region has the DNA TGTGCCAGCAATTTATTAGCGGGAGGGTCCACCGGGGAGCTGTTTTTT. It codes for CASNLLAGGSTGELFF.

The genes are TRBV5-4 and TRBJ2-1, with D tentatively TRBD2 (5 bases). Trimming pared 4 bases from V and 8 bases from J, leaving 10 bases between. The CDR3 totals 12 residues. CDR1 is SGHNT and CDR2 is YYREEE in the germline V gene (reference sequence). CDR3: CASSLRTDEQFF. The CDR3 DNA reads as TGTGCCAGCAGCCTCCGGACTGATGAGCAGTTCTTC.

This clonotype was counted many times. This chain uses TRBV29-1 with TRBJ1-2, with 9 bases identical to TRBD1. Unmatched junction bases numbered 0, after V lost 3 bases and J lost 4 bases. CDR3 length: 12 residues. Germline CDR1 and CDR2: SQVTM and ANQGSEA. The CDR3 sequence is CSVETGGYGYTF. In DNA, the CDR3 is TGCAGCGTTGAGACAGGGGGCTATGGCTACACCTTC.

As DNA, the CDR3 is TGCAGTGCTAGAGATCCTACTAGCGGGAGCTACAATGAGCAGTTCTTC. Translation: CSARDPTSGSYNEQFF. This rearrangement joins TRBV20-1 to TRBJ2-1; TRBD2 aligns across 11 bases. Germline V gene data show CDR1 as DFQATT and CDR2 as SNEGSKA (reference sequence). This CDR3 comprises 16 residues. Unmatched junction bases numbered 4, after V lost 0 bases and J lost 3 bases.

The table lists this clonotype with many counts. V is TRBV30 and J is TRBJ1-2; tentatively, D is TRBD1 (5 bases). V dropped 7 bases and J dropped 4 bases, with 19 bases sitting between them. Germline-derived CDR1 and CDR2 are GTSNPN and SVGIG (reference sequence). There are 14 residues in the CDR3. CDR3 loop: CAFTRAGRSYGYTF. CDR3 bases: TGTGCCTTCACCCGAGCAGGGAGGAGCTATGGCTACACCTTC.

In this sample, this clonotype turned up a few times. The chain combines TRBV29-1 with TRBJ2-3; 7 positions match TRBD2. The V gene's germline CDR1 is SQVTM and CDR2 ANQGSEA. V lost 3 bases to trimming and J lost 6 bases; unmatched junction nucleotides: 9. The CDR3 is 14 residues long. CDR3 coding DNA: TGCAGCGTTGATGGGGGAGGGCCAGGTGATACGCAGTATTTT. Translating it yields CSVDGGGPGDTQYF.